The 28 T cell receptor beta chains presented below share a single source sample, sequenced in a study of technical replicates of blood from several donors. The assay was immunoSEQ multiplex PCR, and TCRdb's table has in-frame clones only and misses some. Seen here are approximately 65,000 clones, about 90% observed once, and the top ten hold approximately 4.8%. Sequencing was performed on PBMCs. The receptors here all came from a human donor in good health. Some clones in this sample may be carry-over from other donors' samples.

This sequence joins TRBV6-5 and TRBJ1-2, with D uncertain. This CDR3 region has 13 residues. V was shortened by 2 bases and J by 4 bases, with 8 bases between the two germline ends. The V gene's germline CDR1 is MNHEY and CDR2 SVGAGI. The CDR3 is CASSYDTAYGYTF. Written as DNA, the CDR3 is TGTGCCAGCAGTTACGACACGGCCTATGGCTACACCTTC.

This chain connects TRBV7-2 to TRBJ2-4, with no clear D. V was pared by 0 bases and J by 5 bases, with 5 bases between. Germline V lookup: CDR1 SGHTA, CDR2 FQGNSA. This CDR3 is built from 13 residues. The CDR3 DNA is TGTGCCAGCAGCTTAGCTCGGGAAAACATTCAGTACTTC. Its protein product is CASSLARENIQYF.

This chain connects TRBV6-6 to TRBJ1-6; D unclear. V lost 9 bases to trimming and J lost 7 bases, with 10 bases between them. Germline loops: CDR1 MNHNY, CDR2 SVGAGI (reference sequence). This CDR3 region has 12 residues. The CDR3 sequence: CASTVGNSPLHF. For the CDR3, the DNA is TGTGCCAGTACAGTGGGCAATTCACCCCTCCACTTT.

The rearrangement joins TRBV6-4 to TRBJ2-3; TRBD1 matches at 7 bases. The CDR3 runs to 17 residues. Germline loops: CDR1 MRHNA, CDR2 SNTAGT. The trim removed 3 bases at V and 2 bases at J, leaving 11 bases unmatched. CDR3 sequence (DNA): TGTGCCAGCAGTGATCGTCCGACAGGGTACTACACAGATACGCAGTATTTT. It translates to CASSDRPTGYYTDTQYF.

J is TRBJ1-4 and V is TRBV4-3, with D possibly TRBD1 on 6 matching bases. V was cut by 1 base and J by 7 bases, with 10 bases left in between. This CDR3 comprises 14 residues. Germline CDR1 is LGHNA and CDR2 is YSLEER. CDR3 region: CASSQVQGGEKLFF. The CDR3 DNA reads TGCGCCAGCAGCCAAGTACAGGGTGGTGAAAAACTGTTTTTT.

CDR3 coding DNA: TGTGCCAGCAGTCGACAGGACACCAACTATGGCTACACCTTC. Protein product: CASSRQDTNYGYTF. The V gene is TRBV27, the J gene TRBJ1-2; TRBD1 might be the D (6 bases). Germline-derived CDR1 and CDR2 are MNHEY and SMNVEV (reference sequence). The CDR3 sequence is 14 residues long. The V end was cut by 5 bases, the J end by 2 bases, with 12 bases between.

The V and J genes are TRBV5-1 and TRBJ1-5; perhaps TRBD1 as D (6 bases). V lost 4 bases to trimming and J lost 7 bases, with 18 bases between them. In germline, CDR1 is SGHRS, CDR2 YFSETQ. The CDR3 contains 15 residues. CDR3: CASSPGDVGVQPQHF. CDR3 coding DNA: TGCGCCAGCAGCCCAGGGGACGTTGGGGTGCAGCCCCAGCATTTT.

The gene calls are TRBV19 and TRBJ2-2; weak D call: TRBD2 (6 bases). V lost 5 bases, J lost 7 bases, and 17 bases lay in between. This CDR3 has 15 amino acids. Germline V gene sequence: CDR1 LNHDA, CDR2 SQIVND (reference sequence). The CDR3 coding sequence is TGTGCCAGTAGTCTCGCGGGACTGGGGAACGGGGAGCTGTTTTTT. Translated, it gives CASSLAGLGNGELFF.

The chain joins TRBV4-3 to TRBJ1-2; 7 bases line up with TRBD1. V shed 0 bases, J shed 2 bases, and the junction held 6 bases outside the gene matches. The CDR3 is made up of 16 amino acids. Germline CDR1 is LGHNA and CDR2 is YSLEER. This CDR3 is CASSQDLRGRNYGYTF. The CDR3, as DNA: TGCGCCAGCAGCCAAGATTTGAGGGGGCGGAACTATGGCTACACCTTC.

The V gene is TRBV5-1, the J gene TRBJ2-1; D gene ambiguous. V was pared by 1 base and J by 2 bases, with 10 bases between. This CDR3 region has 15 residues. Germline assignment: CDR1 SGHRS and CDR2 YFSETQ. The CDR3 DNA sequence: TGCGCCAGCAGCTTGCAGATCCAAGCCTACAATGAGCAGTTCTTC. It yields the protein CASSLQIQAYNEQFF.

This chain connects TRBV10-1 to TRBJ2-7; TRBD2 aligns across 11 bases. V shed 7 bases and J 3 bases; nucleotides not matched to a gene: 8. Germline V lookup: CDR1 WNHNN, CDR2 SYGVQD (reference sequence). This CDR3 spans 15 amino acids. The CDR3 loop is CASTKGTSGNYEQYF. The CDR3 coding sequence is TGCGCCAGCACAAAGGGGACTAGCGGAAACTACGAGCAGTACTTC.

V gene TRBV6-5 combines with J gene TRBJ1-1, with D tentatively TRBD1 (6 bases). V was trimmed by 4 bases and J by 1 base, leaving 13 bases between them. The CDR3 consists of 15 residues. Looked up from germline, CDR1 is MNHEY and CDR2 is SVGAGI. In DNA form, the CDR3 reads TGTGCCAGCAGTTTGGGGACACTTCGGAACACTGAAGCTTTCTTT. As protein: CASSLGTLRNTEAFF.

DNA of the CDR3: TGTGCCAGCAGCTCGCCCGGGGGGAACCAAGAGACCCAGTACTTC. This encodes CASSSPGGNQETQYF. V gene TRBV5-4 combines with J gene TRBJ2-5; 7 bases are a match to TRBD2. The germline V gene has CDR1 SGHNT and CDR2 YYREEE (reference sequence). The J segment lost 0 bases and the V segment lost 3 bases, leaving 5 bases of the junction unmatched. CDR3 length: 15 amino acids.

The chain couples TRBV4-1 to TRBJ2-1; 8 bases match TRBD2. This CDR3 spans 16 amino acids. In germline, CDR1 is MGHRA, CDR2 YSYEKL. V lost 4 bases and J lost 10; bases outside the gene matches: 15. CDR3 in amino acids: CASSPFPAGAPGEQFF. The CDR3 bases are TGCGCCAGCAGCCCCTTTCCAGCGGGAGCCCCGGGGGAGCAGTTCTTC.

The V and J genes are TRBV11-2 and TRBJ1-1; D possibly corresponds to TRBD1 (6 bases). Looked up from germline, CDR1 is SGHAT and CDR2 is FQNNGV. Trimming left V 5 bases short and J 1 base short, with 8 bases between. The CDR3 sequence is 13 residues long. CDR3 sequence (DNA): TGTGCCAGCAGCCGACAGGAGAACACTGAAGCTTTCTTT. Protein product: CASSRQENTEAFF. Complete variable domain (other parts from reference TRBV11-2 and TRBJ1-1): EAGVAQSPRYKIIEKRQSVAFWCNPISGHATLYWYQQILGQGPKLLIQFQNNGVVDDSQLPKDRFSAERLKGVDSTLKIQPAKLEDSAVYLCASSRQENTEAFFGQGTRLTVV.

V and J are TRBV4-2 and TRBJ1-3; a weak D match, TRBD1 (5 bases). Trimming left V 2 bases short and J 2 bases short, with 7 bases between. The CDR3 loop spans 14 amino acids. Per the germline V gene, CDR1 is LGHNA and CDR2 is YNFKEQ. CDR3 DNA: TGTGCCAGCAGCCAAAGGGGAACTGGAAACACCATATATTTT. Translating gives CASSQRGTGNTIYF.

This chain's CDR3 is CASSVQAGAKNIQYF. Written as DNA, the CDR3 is TGTGCCAGCAGCGTTCAAGCGGGGGCTAAAAACATTCAGTACTTC. This chain joins TRBV11-2 and TRBJ2-4, with 8 nucleotides matching TRBD2. This CDR3 is 15 amino acids long. V shed 5 bases, J shed 4 bases, and the junction held 7 bases outside the gene matches. Germline CDR1 and CDR2: SGHAT and FQNNGV.

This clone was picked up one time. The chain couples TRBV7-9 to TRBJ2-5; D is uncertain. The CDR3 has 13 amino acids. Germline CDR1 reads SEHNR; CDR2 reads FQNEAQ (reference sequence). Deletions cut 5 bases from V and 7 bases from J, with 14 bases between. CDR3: CASSPDGLGTQYF. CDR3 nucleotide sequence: TGTGCCAGCAGCCCTGACGGGTTGGGGACCCAGTACTTC.

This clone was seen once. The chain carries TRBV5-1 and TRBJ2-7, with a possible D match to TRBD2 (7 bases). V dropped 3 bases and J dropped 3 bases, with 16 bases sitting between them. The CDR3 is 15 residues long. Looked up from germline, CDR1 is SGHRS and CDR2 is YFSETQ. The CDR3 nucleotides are TGCGCCAGCAGCTGGATTTCGGGGGGCGGCTACGAGCAGTACTTC. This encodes CASSWISGGGYEQYF.

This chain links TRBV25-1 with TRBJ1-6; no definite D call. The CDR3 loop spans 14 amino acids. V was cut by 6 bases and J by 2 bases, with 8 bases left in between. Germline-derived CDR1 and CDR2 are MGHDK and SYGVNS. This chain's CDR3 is CASSRDPYNSPLHF. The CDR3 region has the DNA TGTGCCAGCAGCCGGGATCCCTATAATTCACCCCTCCACTTT.

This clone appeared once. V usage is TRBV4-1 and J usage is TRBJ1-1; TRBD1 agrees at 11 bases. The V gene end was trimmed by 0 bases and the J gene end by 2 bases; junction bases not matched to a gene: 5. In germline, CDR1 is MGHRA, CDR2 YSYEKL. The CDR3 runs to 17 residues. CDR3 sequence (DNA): TGCGCCAGCAGCCAAGATTTGGGACAGGGGGGAAACACTGAAGCTTTCTTT. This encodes CASSQDLGQGGNTEAFF.

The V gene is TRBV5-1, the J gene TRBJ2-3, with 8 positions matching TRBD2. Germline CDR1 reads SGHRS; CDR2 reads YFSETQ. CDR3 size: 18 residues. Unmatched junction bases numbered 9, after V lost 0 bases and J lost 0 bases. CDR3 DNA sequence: TGCGCCAGCAGCTTGGGCCTACTAGCGGACTTTAGCACAGATACGCAGTATTTT. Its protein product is CASSLGLLADFSTDTQYF.

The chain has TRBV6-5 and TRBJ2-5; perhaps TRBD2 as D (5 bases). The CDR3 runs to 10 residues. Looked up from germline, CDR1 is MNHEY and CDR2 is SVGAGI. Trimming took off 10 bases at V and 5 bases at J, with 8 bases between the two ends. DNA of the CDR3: TGTGCCACCTGGAGGGAGACCCAGTACTTC. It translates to CATWRETQYF.

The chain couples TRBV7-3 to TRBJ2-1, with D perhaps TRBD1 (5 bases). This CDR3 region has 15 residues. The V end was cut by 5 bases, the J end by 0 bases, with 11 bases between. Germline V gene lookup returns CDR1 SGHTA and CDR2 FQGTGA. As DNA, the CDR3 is TGTGCCAGCAGCCTGGATAGGGGCTCCTACAATGAGCAGTTCTTC. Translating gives CASSLDRGSYNEQFF.

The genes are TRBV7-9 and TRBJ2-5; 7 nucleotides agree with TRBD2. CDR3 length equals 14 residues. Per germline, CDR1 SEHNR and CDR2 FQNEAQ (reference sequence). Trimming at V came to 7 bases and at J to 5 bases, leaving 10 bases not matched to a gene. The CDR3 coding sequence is TGTGCCAGCACTAGCGGTAGCCTTTGGGAGACCCAGTACTTC. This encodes CASTSGSLWETQYF.

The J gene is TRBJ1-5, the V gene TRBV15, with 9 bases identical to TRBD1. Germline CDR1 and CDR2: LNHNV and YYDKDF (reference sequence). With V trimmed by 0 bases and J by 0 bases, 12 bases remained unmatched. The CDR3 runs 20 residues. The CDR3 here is CATSRDRRGQGLFSNQPQHF. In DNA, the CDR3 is TGTGCCACCAGCAGAGATCGGCGAGGACAGGGGTTATTTAGCAATCAGCCCCAGCATTTT.

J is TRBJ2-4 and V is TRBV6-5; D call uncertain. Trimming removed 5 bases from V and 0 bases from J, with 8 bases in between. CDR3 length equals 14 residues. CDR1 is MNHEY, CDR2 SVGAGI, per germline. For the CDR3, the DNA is TGTGCCAGCAGTCCCCCGGGAGCCAAAAACATTCAGTACTTC. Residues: CASSPPGAKNIQYF.

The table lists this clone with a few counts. CDR3 loop: CASSEDSVEAFF. As DNA, the CDR3 is TGTGCCAGCAGTGAGGACAGCGTTGAAGCTTTCTTT. The chain employs TRBV6-1 and TRBJ1-1; D may be TRBD1 (6 bases). Trimming cost V 3 bases and J 7 bases, with 9 bases left between them. Germline loops: CDR1 MNHNS, CDR2 SASEGT. This CDR3 spans 12 amino acids.